A selection of T cell receptor beta chains follows, all from one sample in a study of cytomegalovirus exposure and HLA in healthy donors. Sequencing was performed with immunoSEQ multiplex PCR; in TCRdb, only in-frame clones are kept and a portion is missing. The table has around 64,000 clones, just over 85% seen once. Sequencing input: PBMCs. All receptors derive from a woman in her twenties or thirties in good health and CMV-seronegative. The CDR3 runs from the conserved cysteine through the conserved F or W. D genes are given only for firm matches. Expanded clones are given a class, and other clones once, few, many or no size at all.

j_call | clone_size | v_call | d_call | cdr3_nt | cdr3_aa
TRBJ1-2 | . | TRBV27 | . | TGTGCCAGCAGACTACAGGGTGAGGGCCCTAACTATGGCTACACCTTC | CASRLQGEGPNYGYTF
TRBJ2-3 | . | TRBV5-4 | . | TGTGCCAGCAGCTCGGGGACTCCCCCGGATACGCAGTATTTT | CASSSGTPPDTQYF
TRBJ1-1 | . | TRBV2 | . | TGTGCCAGCAGTGAGAGCTCGGTGGCTTTCTTT | CASSESSVAFF
TRBJ2-3 | . | TRBV5-1 | TRBD2 | TGCGCCAGCAGCCCCCTTAGCGGGGACACAGATACGCAGTATTTT | CASSPLSGDTDTQYF
TRBJ2-5 | . | TRBV28 | . | TGTGCCAGCAGTCCCAGCTCAGGGGCCCGAGAGACCCAGTACTTC | CASSPSSGARETQYF
TRBJ2-7 | once | TRBV5-1 | . | TGCGCCAGCAGCCTAGGATCCCCCTACGAGCAGTACTTC | CASSLGSPYEQYF
TRBJ1-5 | . | TRBV19 | . | TGTGCCAGTAGTACCACCCGGGGGGCGGATGGCAATCAGCCCCAGCATTTT | CASSTTRGADGNQPQHF
TRBJ2-7 | . | TRBV7-3 | TRBD1 | TGTGCCAGCAGCACACTGACAGGGAACGAGCAGTACTTC | CASSTLTGNEQYF
TRBJ2-5 | . | TRBV2 | TRBD2 | TGTGCCAGCAGGGGACTAGCGGGAGGGTCAGGACAGTACTTC | CASRGLAGGSGQYF
TRBJ2-3 | . | TRBV7-9 | TRBD2 | TGTGCCAGCAGCTCTGATAGCGGGAGGGCCCTCTTTGCAGATACGCAGTATTTT | CASSSDSGRALFADTQYF
TRBJ2-5 | . | TRBV6-1 | . | TGTGCCAGCAGTGAATTGGCGGGGGCAGAGACCCAGTACTTC | CASSELAGAETQYF
TRBJ1-1 | . | TRBV11-1 | TRBD1 | TGTGCCAGCAGCCCAGGACAGGCGAACACTGAAGCTTTCTTT | CASSPGQANTEAFF
TRBJ2-2 | . | TRBV29-1 | . | TGCAGCGTAGTAACAGAAACGGTCACCGGGGAGCTGTTTTTT | CSVVTETVTGELFF
TRBJ2-7 | . | TRBV19 | TRBD2 | TGTGCCAGTAGTAGGACTAGCGGGAGCCGGGAGCAGTACTTC | CASSRTSGSREQYF
TRBJ2-7 | once | TRBV4-1 | . | TGCGCCAGCAGCCAAGAAGTACTGCCCTCCGTCGAGCAGTACTTC | CASSQEVLPSVEQYF
TRBJ2-1 | . | TRBV4-1 | TRBD2 | TGCGCCAGCAGCCAAGAGGCGGGAGAAGAAGGTGAGCAGTTCTTC | CASSQEAGEEGEQFF
TRBJ1-6 | few | TRBV6-1 | . | TGTGCCAGCAGTGAATCCCAGGGTCCAGGTTCACCCCTCCACTTT | CASSESQGPGSPLHF